The rows below give T cell receptor beta chains drawn from one sample of a study of blood T cell repertoires in COVID-19. Here immunoSEQ multiplex PCR was the method, and the copy in TCRdb shows in-frame clones only, minus some. The sample holds roughly 190,000 clones, 81% seen once. Sequenced sample: peripheral blood. The receptors come from a woman aged 40-49 years with COVID-19, enrolled during active disease. Both conserved end residues are part of each CDR3. D genes are given only for firm matches. Clone size, where shown, is once, few, many, or a class for clones that have expanded.

>NA|TRBJ1-2|TRBV5-1|NA
CASSLGQGGPYGYTF
TGCGCCAGCAGCTTGGGGCAGGGCGGTCCCTATGGCTACACCTTC
>once|TRBJ2-1|TRBV4-1|NA
CASSPGMIDEQFF
TGCGCCAGCAGCCCCGGGATGATCGATGAGCAGTTCTTC
>few|TRBJ2-1|TRBV7-9|NA
CASSLTVKGSSEQFF
TGTGCCAGCAGCTTAACGGTGAAGGGGTCTAGTGAGCAGTTCTTC
>NA|TRBJ2-3|TRBV19|TRBD1
CASSKGRGLGTQYF
TGTGCCAGTAGTAAGGGCAGGGGGCTAGGTACGCAGTATTTT
>NA|TRBJ1-4|TRBV24-1|NA
CATMDSSNEKLFF
TGTGCCACCATGGATAGCAGTAATGAAAAACTGTTTTTT
>NA|TRBJ1-3|TRBV18|NA
CASSVRQPSGNTIYF
TGTGCCAGCTCGGTCAGGCAACCCTCTGGAAACACCATATATTTT
>NA|TRBJ2-2|TRBV29-1|NA
CSVVMNTGELFF
TGCAGCGTTGTTATGAACACCGGGGAGCTGTTTTTT
>few|TRBJ2-1|TRBV7-9|NA
CASSLIQEQFF
TGTGCCAGCAGCTTAATCCAAGAGCAGTTCTTC
>NA|TRBJ1-6|TRBV11-3|NA
CASSFRTVEVAGSIGSPLHF
TGTGCCAGCAGCTTTCGGACGGTTGAGGTCGCGGGCAGTATAGGTTCACCCCTCCACTTT
>NA|TRBJ2-2|TRBV18|NA
CASSPEQANTGELFF
TGTGCCAGCTCACCTGAACAGGCAAACACCGGGGAGCTGTTTTTT
>NA|TRBJ2-7|TRBV6-5|NA
CASSLQGMGFEQYF
TGTGCCAGCAGTTTACAGGGAATGGGTTTCGAGCAGTACTTC
>few|TRBJ2-2|TRBV4-1|NA
CASSQVHQGSTGELFF
TGCGCCAGCAGCCAAGTCCACCAGGGGTCGACCGGGGAGCTGTTTTTT
>once|TRBJ2-1|TRBV27|TRBD2
CASSRPGGRALNEQFF
TGTGCCAGCAGTCGCCCTGGCGGGAGGGCCCTCAATGAGCAGTTCTTC
>NA|TRBJ2-3|TRBV30|NA
CAYDLDTRGLDTDTQYF
TGTGCCTATGATTTAGATACGAGGGGACTTGACACAGATACGCAGTATTTT
>NA|TRBJ1-1|TRBV30|NA
CAWSKLNTEAFF
TGTGCCTGGAGTAAGCTGAACACTGAAGCTTTCTTT
>NA|TRBJ2-5|TRBV5-1|TRBD1
CASSPGQGIRETQYF
TGCGCCAGCAGCCCCGGACAGGGGATACGGGAGACCCAGTACTTC
>few|TRBJ2-7|TRBV5-4|TRBD1
CASSLDRGYEQYF
TGTGCCAGCAGCTTGGACAGGGGCTACGAGCAGTACTTC
>NA|TRBJ2-5|TRBV2|TRBD1
CASSRQGLGETQYF
TGTGCCAGCAGTCGACAGGGGTTGGGGGAGACCCAGTACTTC
>once|TRBJ2-7|TRBV5-5|NA
CASSLDRHEQYF
TGTGCCAGCAGCTTGGACAGGCACGAGCAGTACTTC
>NA|TRBJ2-1|TRBV7-6|NA
CASSFSLQDPNNEQFF
TGTGCCAGCAGCTTTTCACTGCAAGATCCTAACAATGAGCAGTTCTTC
>NA|TRBJ1-4|TRBV30|NA
CAWSSRQVEKLFF
TGTGCCTGGAGTTCCAGACAGGTAGAAAAACTGTTTTTT
>NA|TRBJ2-1|TRBV30|TRBD2
CALGLAGTSEQFF
TGTGCACTCGGACTAGCGGGAACTAGTGAGCAGTTCTTC
>NA|TRBJ2-5|TRBV18|NA
CASSDGQKNLQETQYF
TGTGCCAGCTCGGACGGACAGAAGAACCTCCAAGAGACCCAGTACTTC
>NA|TRBJ2-4|TRBV5-4|TRBD1
CASSSTGGRNIQYF
TGTGCCAGCAGTTCAACAGGGGGGAGGAACATTCAGTACTTC
>NA|TRBJ1-1|TRBV3-1/TRBV3-2|NA
CASSHRGRKGAEAFF
TGTGCCAGCAGCCACAGGGGCCGCAAAGGCGCTGAAGCTTTCTTT
>few|TRBJ1-1|TRBV7-9|NA
CASSQALEFGAFF
TGTGCCAGCAGCCAGGCGCTCGAGTTTGGAGCTTTCTTT
>NA|TRBJ1-5|TRBV2|NA
CASRDLRDQPQHF
TGTGCCAGCAGGGACCTGAGGGATCAGCCCCAGCATTTT
>NA|TRBJ2-5|TRBV7-3|TRBD1
CASSPKGQGAIRGETQYF
TGTGCCAGCAGCCCGAAGGGACAGGGGGCGATAAGGGGAGAGACCCAGTACTTC
>NA|TRBJ1-5|TRBV2|TRBD1
CASSDPNRGSNQPQHF
TGTGCCAGCAGTGATCCAAACAGGGGTTCAAATCAGCCCCAGCATTTT
>NA|TRBJ1-2|TRBV10-1|NA
CASITRDIANYGYTF
TGCGCCAGCATCACCCGGGACATCGCTAACTATGGCTACACCTTC
>NA|TRBJ1-1|TRBV11-3|NA
CASSQTGQGAAEAFF
TGTGCCAGCAGCCAAACAGGGCAGGGTGCGGCTGAAGCTTTCTTT
>NA|TRBJ1-2|TRBV6-4|NA
CASSAYSGSNYGYTF
TGTGCCAGCAGTGCCTACTCCGGGAGCAACTATGGCTACACCTTC
>NA|TRBJ2-1|TRBV5-6|TRBD2
CASSFFFSGGGLSYNEQFF
TGTGCCAGCAGCTTTTTCTTCTCTGGCGGGGGGCTTTCCTACAATGAGCAGTTCTTC
>NA|TRBJ2-3|TRBV7-3|TRBD2
CASSPPGGSTQYF
TGTGCCAGCAGCCCCCCGGGGGGAAGTACGCAGTATTTT
>NA|TRBJ2-3|TRBV29-1|TRBD1
CSVDDRGLSDTQYF
TGCAGCGTTGACGACAGGGGGCTATCAGATACGCAGTATTTT
>NA|TRBJ2-5|TRBV5-1|TRBD1
CASSLEGQQQETQYF
TGCGCCAGCAGCTTGGAGGGACAGCAACAAGAGACCCAGTACTTC
>NA|TRBJ2-3|TRBV5-6|TRBD1
CASLGDRGFTDTQYF
TGTGCCAGCCTAGGGGACAGGGGGTTCACAGATACGCAGTATTTT
>NA|TRBJ2-7|TRBV7-9|TRBD2
CASSHSGSHSYEQYF
TGTGCCAGCAGCCATAGCGGGAGCCACTCCTACGAGCAGTACTTC
>NA|TRBJ2-3|TRBV4-2|TRBD2
CASSGDSGSSTDTQYF
TGTGCCAGCAGCGGAGACAGCGGGAGTAGCACAGATACGCAGTATTTT
>NA|TRBJ2-5|TRBV10-1|TRBD1
CASSGQGPNEETQYF
TGCGCCAGCAGTGGACAGGGCCCCAACGAGGAGACCCAGTACTTC
>many|TRBJ1-4|TRBV9|NA
CASSVMGQNEKLFF
TGTGCCAGCAGCGTGATGGGGCAGAATGAAAAACTGTTTTTT
>NA|TRBJ1-1|TRBV7-7|TRBD1
CASSTGGSAVEAFF
TGTGCTAGTTCTACAGGGGGTTCAGCGGTTGAAGCTTTCTTT
>NA|TRBJ2-1|TRBV5-1|NA
CASSHGGRSYNEQFF
TGCGCCAGCAGCCACGGAGGGAGGTCCTACAATGAGCAGTTCTTC
>once|TRBJ1-2|TRBV5-1|NA
CASSTTPGQLYGYTF
TGCGCCAGCAGTACAACCCCGGGACAACTCTATGGCTACACCTTC
>NA|TRBJ2-1|TRBV9|TRBD1
CASSAARDSLNEQFF
TGTGCCAGCAGCGCGGCCCGGGACAGCCTCAATGAGCAGTTCTTC
>once|TRBJ2-7|TRBV5-4|TRBD2
CASSQKAGPSYEQYF
TGTGCCAGCAGCCAAAAAGCGGGACCATCCTACGAGCAGTACTTC
>once|TRBJ2-1|TRBV4-1|NA
CASSYILVGSPHNEQFF
TGCGCCAGCAGCTACATATTAGTCGGGAGTCCCCACAATGAGCAGTTCTTC
>few|TRBJ2-7|TRBV30|NA
CAQSRGTYEQYF
TGTGCCCAGAGCCGAGGGACCTACGAGCAGTACTTC
>NA|TRBJ1-2|TRBV19|TRBD1
CASSMTGTEDYGYTF
TGTGCCAGTAGTATGACCGGGACAGAGGACTATGGCTACACCTTC
>NA|TRBJ2-1|TRBV7-9|TRBD2
CASSLDRLAGWDEQFF
TGTGCCAGCAGCTTGGACCGACTAGCGGGGTGGGATGAGCAGTTCTTC
>NA|TRBJ2-2|TRBV7-8|NA
CASSLAAERAKTGELFF
TGTGCCAGCAGCTTAGCGGCGGAGAGGGCTAAGACCGGGGAGCTGTTTTTT
>NA|TRBJ2-3|TRBV5-6|NA
CASSLVRGFSTDTQYF
TGTGCCAGCAGCTTGGTCCGGGGTTTTAGCACAGATACGCAGTATTTT
>NA|TRBJ2-7|TRBV7-9|NA
CASSLEVGAVEQYF
TGTGCCAGCAGCTTAGAGGTGGGGGCAGTCGAGCAGTACTTC